The 5 T cell receptor beta chains listed next were all sequenced from one sample in a study of T cell changes during pregnancy in multiple sclerosis. Sequenced by immunoSEQ multiplex PCR; TCRdb stores in-frame clones only, minus some. The sample lists tens of thousands of clones; under 95% were seen once. Sequenced material: PBMCs (not recorded whether the cells were cultured). The receptors here all came from a female donor with multiple sclerosis, enrolled in a pregnancy study.

The V call is TRBV29-1, the J call TRBJ1-2; possible D gene TRBD1, 5 bases. V dropped 7 bases and J dropped 6 bases, with 15 bases sitting between them. This CDR3 contains 12 residues. Germline V lookup: CDR1 SQVTM, CDR2 ANQGSEA. The CDR3 DNA follows: TGCAGCGCAGAGGGGACGGACAATGGCTACACCTTC. This sequence encodes CSAEGTDNGYTF.

This clone appeared once. CDR3 in amino acids: CASSYGEGTHEQYF. CDR3 in DNA: TGTGCCAGCAGTTACGGGGAGGGGACCCACGAGCAGTACTTC. The chain combines TRBV6-5 with TRBJ2-7; 7 bases fit TRBD2. This CDR3 comprises 14 residues. The V segment lost 2 bases and the J segment 5 bases; nucleotides outside the gene matches: 6. Germline CDR1 reads MNHEY; CDR2 reads SVGAGI.

This chain joins TRBV7-9 and TRBJ2-7; 9 nucleotides agree with TRBD2. The germline gives CDR1 SEHNR, CDR2 FQNEAQ (reference sequence). The CDR3 runs 18 residues. The trim removed 5 bases at V and 0 bases at J, leaving 14 bases unmatched. The DNA of the CDR3 is TGTGCCAGCAGCGTCACTCGGGGCGGGAGGGTCGTCTCCTACGAGCAGTACTTC. Translated: CASSVTRGGRVVSYEQYF.

This chain uses TRBV28 with TRBJ2-7; D is unresolved. V lost 6 bases and J 0 bases, leaving 9 bases between the germline ends. The CDR3 totals 13 residues. Germline V gene sequence: CDR1 MDHEN, CDR2 SYDVKM. The CDR3 coding sequence is TGTGCCAGCAGGGCCCCGGGCTCCTACGAGCAGTACTTC. It yields the protein CASRAPGSYEQYF.

This chain joins TRBV5-1 and TRBJ1-3; 9 bases align to TRBD1. After removal of 4 bases from V and 3 bases from J, the junction contained 8 bases not matched to a gene. The V gene's germline CDR1 is SGHRS and CDR2 YFSETQ. The CDR3 consists of 16 residues. The CDR3 DNA follows: TGCGCCAGCAGCAACCAACAGGGGGCCTTTGGAAACACCATATATTTT. It yields the protein CASSNQQGAFGNTIYF.